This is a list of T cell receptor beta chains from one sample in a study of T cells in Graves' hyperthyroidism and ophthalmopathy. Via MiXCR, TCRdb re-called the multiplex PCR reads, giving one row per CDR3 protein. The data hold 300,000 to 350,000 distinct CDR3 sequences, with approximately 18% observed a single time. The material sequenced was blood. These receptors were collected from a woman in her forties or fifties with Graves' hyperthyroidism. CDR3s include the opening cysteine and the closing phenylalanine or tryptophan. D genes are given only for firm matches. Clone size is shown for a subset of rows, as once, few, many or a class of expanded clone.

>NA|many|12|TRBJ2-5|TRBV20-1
TGCAGTGCGAACGACAGGCAAGAGACCCAGTACTTC
CSANDRQETQYF
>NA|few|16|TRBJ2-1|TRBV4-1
TGCGCCAGCAGCCAAGGAGCAGGTCGGACCCACAATGAGCAGTTCTTC
CASSQGAGRTHNEQFF
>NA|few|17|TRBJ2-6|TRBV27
TGTGCCAGCAGTTCCTACATGGACAAACGGGGGGCCAACGTCCTGACTTTC
CASSSYMDKRGANVLTF
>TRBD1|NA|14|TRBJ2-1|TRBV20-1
TGCAGTGCTAGTGAACCGGGACAGGGATACGAGCAGTTCTTC
CSASEPGQGYEQFF
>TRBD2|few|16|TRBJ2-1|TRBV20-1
TGCAGTGCTAGAGTGGGGACTAGCGGACTCTACAATGAGCAGTTCTTC
CSARVGTSGLYNEQFF
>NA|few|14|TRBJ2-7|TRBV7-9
TGTGCCAGCAGCTTGACGACAGGCTCCTACGAGCAGTACTTC
CASSLTTGSYEQYF
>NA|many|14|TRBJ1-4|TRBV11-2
TGTGCCAGCAGCTTCACAGCAACTAATGAAAAACTGTTTTTT
CASSFTATNEKLFF
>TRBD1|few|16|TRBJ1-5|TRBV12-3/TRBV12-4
TGTGCCAGCAGAGGAACGACAGGGGAAGGGAGTCAGCCCCAGCATTTT
CASRGTTGEGSQPQHF
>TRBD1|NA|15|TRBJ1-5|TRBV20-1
TGCAGTGCTGGCCCCGGGACAGGGGGTATTCAGCCCCAGCATTTT
CSAGPGTGGIQPQHF
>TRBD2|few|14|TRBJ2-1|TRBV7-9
TGTGCCAGCCCACGGGGGGAGTCCTACAATGAGCAGTTCTTC
CASPRGESYNEQFF
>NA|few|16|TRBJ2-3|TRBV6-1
TGTGCCAGCAAACCCACCCCCGGACAGAGCACAGATACGCAGTATTTT
CASKPTPGQSTDTQYF
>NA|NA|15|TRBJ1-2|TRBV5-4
TGTGCCAGCAGTCGCCTAGAGGGAATCGGCTATGGCTACACCTTC
CASSRLEGIGYGYTF
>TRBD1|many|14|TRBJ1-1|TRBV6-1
TGTGCCAGCAGTGGACCGGGACAGGGCACTGAAGCTTTCTTT
CASSGPGQGTEAFF
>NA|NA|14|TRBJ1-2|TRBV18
TGTGCCAGCTCATCCGTAGACAGGCCCTATGGCTACACCTTC
CASSSVDRPYGYTF
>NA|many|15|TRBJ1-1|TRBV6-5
TGTGCCAGCAGTTACTCGTCAGGGAAGGGCACTGAAGCTTTCTTT
CASSYSSGKGTEAFF
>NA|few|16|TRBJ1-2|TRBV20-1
TGCAGTGCTAGAGATTCTGGTGCAGTTTCTAACTATGGCTACACCTTC
CSARDSGAVSNYGYTF
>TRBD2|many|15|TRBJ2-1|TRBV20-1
TGCAGTGCGGAGGAGTCCAGCGGGAGTATGGATGAGCAGTTCTTC
CSAEESSGSMDEQFF
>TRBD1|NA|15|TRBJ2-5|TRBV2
TGTGCCAGCAGTGTGGACAGGACAATCCAAGAGACCCAGTACTTC
CASSVDRTIQETQYF
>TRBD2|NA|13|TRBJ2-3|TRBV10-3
TGTGCCATCAATTCGGGGGGTTCGGATACGCAGTATTTT
CAINSGGSDTQYF
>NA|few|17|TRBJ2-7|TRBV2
TGTGCCAGCAGTGAATGGAATACGGCAGGGATGCTCTACGAGCAGTACTTC
CASSEWNTAGMLYEQYF
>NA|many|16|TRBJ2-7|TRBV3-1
TGTGCCAGCAGCCAGGGGACAGCGGGTGTTTCCTACGAGCAGTACTTC
CASSQGTAGVSYEQYF
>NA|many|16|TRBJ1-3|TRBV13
TGTGCCAGCAGCTTAAAGGGGGGTATCTCTGGAAACACCATATATTTT
CASSLKGGISGNTIYF